This is a list of T cell receptor beta chains from one sample in a study of cytomegalovirus exposure and HLA in healthy donors. TCRdb keeps only in-frame clones here, not all; method: immunoSEQ multiplex PCR. The sample carries 150,000 to 200,000 clones, roughly 84% recorded once. The sample comprised PBMCs. Receptors originate from a man aged 30 to 39 in good health and CMV-seropositive. Both conserved end residues are part of each CDR3. A D gene is named only where the DNA matches it firmly. Clone size is shown for a subset of rows, as once, few, many or a class of expanded clone.

v_gene: TRBV29-1; j_gene: TRBJ2-5; d_gene: TRBD2; abundance: NA; len: 16; CDR3aa: CSVPGASGSLEETQYF; CDR3nt: TGCAGCGTCCCCGGGGCTAGCGGGAGTCTTGAGGAGACCCAGTACTTC
v_gene: TRBV10-3; j_gene: TRBJ1-1; d_gene: TRBD1; abundance: NA; len: 15; CDR3aa: CAISEQGTGNTEAFF; CDR3nt: TGTGCCATCAGTGAGCAGGGGACAGGGAACACTGAAGCTTTCTTT
v_gene: TRBV29-1; j_gene: TRBJ2-1; d_gene: TRBD2; abundance: NA; len: 14; CDR3aa: CSVERLAGRKKQFF; CDR3nt: TGCAGCGTTGAAAGGCTAGCGGGAAGGAAAAAGCAGTTCTTC
v_gene: TRBV25-1; j_gene: TRBJ1-2; d_gene: NA; abundance: NA; len: 14; CDR3aa: CASSEFGGGHGYTF; CDR3nt: TGTGCCAGCAGTGAATTCGGGGGAGGTCATGGCTACACCTTC
v_gene: TRBV5-4; j_gene: TRBJ2-3; d_gene: TRBD2; abundance: few; len: 16; CDR3aa: CASSLGSSGRWDTQYF; CDR3nt: TGTGCCAGCAGCTTGGGGTCTAGCGGGAGATGGGATACGCAGTATTTT
v_gene: TRBV27; j_gene: TRBJ2-7; d_gene: NA; abundance: NA; len: 15; CDR3aa: CASSPPDRWGYEQYF; CDR3nt: TGTGCCAGCAGTCCCCCGGACAGATGGGGGTACGAGCAGTACTTC
v_gene: TRBV7-2; j_gene: TRBJ2-1; d_gene: TRBD2; abundance: NA; len: 15; CDR3aa: CASSPLSGSLNEQFF; CDR3nt: TGTGCCAGCAGCCCCCTTAGCGGGAGTTTAAATGAGCAGTTCTTC
v_gene: TRBV7-9; j_gene: TRBJ2-7; d_gene: TRBD1; abundance: NA; len: 15; CDR3aa: CASSFTGTAAYEQYF; CDR3nt: TGTGCCAGCAGCTTTACCGGGACAGCGGCCTACGAGCAGTACTTC
v_gene: TRBV2; j_gene: TRBJ2-1; d_gene: TRBD1; abundance: NA; len: 15; CDR3aa: CASRPRDSRYNEQFF; CDR3nt: TGTGCCAGCAGGCCCCGGGACAGCAGATACAATGAGCAGTTCTTC
v_gene: TRBV7-8; j_gene: TRBJ2-1; d_gene: TRBD1; abundance: NA; len: 16; CDR3aa: CASSLYGQGPNNEQFF; CDR3nt: TGTGCCAGCAGCCTCTACGGACAGGGGCCAAACAATGAGCAGTTCTTC
v_gene: TRBV19; j_gene: TRBJ2-1; d_gene: TRBD2; abundance: NA; len: 19; CDR3aa: CASSLRGLAGGYRLDEQFF; CDR3nt: TGTGCCAGTAGTCTCCGAGGACTAGCGGGAGGATATCGACTAGATGAGCAGTTCTTC
v_gene: TRBV6-1; j_gene: TRBJ2-3; d_gene: TRBD1; abundance: NA; len: 14; CDR3aa: CASSKGQPTDTQYF; CDR3nt: TGTGCCAGCAGTAAGGGACAGCCCACAGATACGCAGTATTTT
v_gene: TRBV15; j_gene: TRBJ2-7; d_gene: TRBD1; abundance: NA; len: 13; CDR3aa: CASAPGQGYEQYF; CDR3nt: TGTGCCTCAGCCCCGGGACAGGGATACGAGCAGTACTTC
v_gene: TRBV9; j_gene: TRBJ2-1; d_gene: TRBD2; abundance: NA; len: 14; CDR3aa: CASSVGLEVNEQFF; CDR3nt: TGTGCCAGCAGCGTTGGACTAGAGGTCAATGAGCAGTTCTTC
v_gene: TRBV4-1; j_gene: TRBJ1-4; d_gene: NA; abundance: once; len: 18; CDR3aa: CASSQPQGRVISPEKLFF; CDR3nt: TGCGCCAGCAGCCAACCCCAAGGGAGGGTTATATCCCCTGAAAAACTGTTTTTT
v_gene: TRBV27; j_gene: TRBJ2-5; d_gene: TRBD1; abundance: NA; len: 15; CDR3aa: CASSGRQGGQETQYF; CDR3nt: TGTGCCAGCAGTGGACGACAGGGGGGCCAAGAGACCCAGTACTTC
v_gene: TRBV15; j_gene: TRBJ1-4; d_gene: NA; abundance: NA; len: 14; CDR3aa: CATSGGVIDEKLFF; CDR3nt: TGTGCCACCAGCGGGGGGGTGATAGATGAAAAACTGTTTTTT
v_gene: TRBV5-1; j_gene: TRBJ2-7; d_gene: NA; abundance: once; len: 16; CDR3aa: CASSLAPAGVSYEQYF; CDR3nt: TGCGCCAGCAGCTTGGCCCCGGCAGGGGTCTCCTACGAGCAGTACTTC
v_gene: TRBV5-6; j_gene: TRBJ1-1; d_gene: NA; abundance: few; len: 14; CDR3aa: CASSGGHLNTEAFF; CDR3nt: TGTGCCAGCAGCGGGGGACATTTGAACACTGAAGCTTTCTTT
v_gene: TRBV15; j_gene: TRBJ1-5; d_gene: NA; abundance: few; len: 12; CDR3aa: CATSMRRQPQHF; CDR3nt: TGTGCCACCAGCATGAGGAGGCAGCCCCAGCATTTT
v_gene: TRBV6-5; j_gene: TRBJ2-1; d_gene: NA; abundance: NA; len: 13; CDR3aa: CASSYTLAYEQFF; CDR3nt: TGTGCCAGCAGTTACACTCTAGCTTACGAGCAGTTCTTC
v_gene: TRBV6-1; j_gene: TRBJ2-6; d_gene: TRBD1; abundance: NA; len: 18; CDR3aa: CASSATGGGGYGANVLTF; CDR3nt: TGTGCCAGCAGTGCGACAGGGGGCGGAGGGTATGGGGCCAACGTCCTGACTTTC
v_gene: TRBV11-2; j_gene: TRBJ2-1; d_gene: NA; abundance: NA; len: 13; CDR3aa: CASSAGRSDEQFF; CDR3nt: TGTGCCAGCAGCGCGGGCCGGAGCGATGAGCAGTTCTTC
v_gene: TRBV7-9; j_gene: TRBJ2-7; d_gene: NA; abundance: NA; len: 13; CDR3aa: CASSSQGLGEQYF; CDR3nt: TGTGCCAGCAGCTCACAGGGTTTGGGGGAGCAGTACTTC
v_gene: TRBV5-4; j_gene: TRBJ1-1; d_gene: NA; abundance: NA; len: 14; CDR3aa: CASSLDAGDTEAFF; CDR3nt: TGTGCCAGCAGCTTGGATGCGGGGGACACTGAAGCTTTCTTT
v_gene: TRBV5-1; j_gene: TRBJ1-4; d_gene: NA; abundance: once; len: 15; CDR3aa: CASSPQGVGNEKLFF; CDR3nt: TGCGCCAGCAGCCCCCAAGGGGTGGGCAATGAAAAACTGTTTTTT
v_gene: TRBV28; j_gene: TRBJ2-7; d_gene: NA; abundance: NA; len: 13; CDR3aa: CASSLSPGYEQYF; CDR3nt: TGTGCCAGCAGTTTATCTCCGGGGTACGAGCAGTACTTC
v_gene: TRBV7-2; j_gene: TRBJ2-7; d_gene: NA; abundance: once; len: 14; CDR3aa: CASSPRGGRYEQYF; CDR3nt: TGTGCCAGCAGCCCTAGGGGTGGCCGCTACGAGCAGTACTTC
v_gene: TRBV6-4; j_gene: TRBJ2-7; d_gene: TRBD1; abundance: NA; len: 18; CDR3aa: CASSDGLCWDRESGEQYF; CDR3nt: TGTGCCAGCAGTGACGGCCTATGCTGGGACAGGGAATCAGGGGAGCAGTACTTC
v_gene: TRBV28; j_gene: TRBJ2-3; d_gene: NA; abundance: NA; len: 11; CDR3aa: CASSLQDTQYF; CDR3nt: TGTGCCAGCAGTTTACAGGATACGCAGTATTTT
v_gene: TRBV7-8; j_gene: TRBJ1-5; d_gene: NA; abundance: NA; len: 15; CDR3aa: CASSPLRATGQPQHF; CDR3nt: TGTGCCAGCAGCCCCTTGCGGGCAACGGGTCAGCCCCAGCATTTT
v_gene: TRBV9; j_gene: TRBJ2-4; d_gene: TRBD1; abundance: NA; len: 13; CDR3aa: CASSVGDRNIQYF; CDR3nt: TGTGCCAGCAGCGTAGGGGACAGAAACATTCAGTACTTC
v_gene: TRBV2; j_gene: TRBJ2-5; d_gene: NA; abundance: once; len: 14; CDR3aa: CASGRQVWGETQYF; CDR3nt: TGTGCCAGCGGTCGACAGGTCTGGGGAGAGACCCAGTACTTC
v_gene: TRBV7-9; j_gene: TRBJ2-5; d_gene: NA; abundance: NA; len: 13; CDR3aa: CASSPYTSETQYF; CDR3nt: TGTGCCAGCAGCCCATACACATCGGAGACCCAGTACTTC
v_gene: TRBV2; j_gene: TRBJ1-4; d_gene: NA; abundance: once; len: 13; CDR3aa: CASLGREYEKLFF; CDR3nt: TGTGCCAGCCTGGGGAGGGAGTATGAAAAACTGTTTTTT
v_gene: TRBV7-8; j_gene: TRBJ2-2; d_gene: TRBD1; abundance: NA; len: 20; CDR3aa: CASSSPGQGRRGSRTGELFF; CDR3nt: TGTGCCAGCAGCTCTCCGGGACAGGGGAGACGAGGCAGTCGCACCGGGGAGCTGTTTTTT
v_gene: TRBV25-1; j_gene: TRBJ2-5; d_gene: TRBD1; abundance: NA; len: 14; CDR3aa: CASSVDRGRGTQYF; CDR3nt: TGTGCCAGCAGCGTCGACAGGGGGCGGGGGACCCAGTACTTC
v_gene: TRBV27; j_gene: TRBJ2-1; d_gene: TRBD2; abundance: few; len: 15; CDR3aa: CASKTSERGLGEQFF; CDR3nt: TGTGCCAGCAAGACTTCCGAGCGGGGGCTTGGTGAGCAGTTCTTC
v_gene: TRBV11-2; j_gene: TRBJ2-5; d_gene: TRBD2; abundance: few; len: 15; CDR3aa: CASSLRGAGGETQYF; CDR3nt: TGTGCCAGCAGCTTACGCGGAGCGGGGGGAGAGACCCAGTACTTC
v_gene: TRBV19; j_gene: TRBJ2-6; d_gene: TRBD2; abundance: NA; len: 16; CDR3aa: CASSPSGSAGANVLTF; CDR3nt: TGTGCCAGTAGCCCTAGCGGGAGCGCTGGGGCCAACGTCCTGACTTTC
v_gene: TRBV9; j_gene: TRBJ2-5; d_gene: TRBD2; abundance: NA; len: 15; CDR3aa: CASSPLAGGRETQYF; CDR3nt: TGTGCCAGCAGTCCCCTAGCGGGGGGGCGAGAGACCCAGTACTTC
v_gene: TRBV9; j_gene: TRBJ1-4; d_gene: TRBD1; abundance: NA; len: 15; CDR3aa: CASSLRTGSGEKLFF; CDR3nt: TGTGCCAGCAGCCTAAGGACAGGCTCCGGTGAAAAACTGTTTTTT
v_gene: TRBV7-8; j_gene: TRBJ2-1; d_gene: NA; abundance: NA; len: 15; CDR3aa: CASSSEEVVYNEQFF; CDR3nt: TGTGCCAGCAGCTCTGAGGAAGTAGTCTACAATGAGCAGTTCTTC